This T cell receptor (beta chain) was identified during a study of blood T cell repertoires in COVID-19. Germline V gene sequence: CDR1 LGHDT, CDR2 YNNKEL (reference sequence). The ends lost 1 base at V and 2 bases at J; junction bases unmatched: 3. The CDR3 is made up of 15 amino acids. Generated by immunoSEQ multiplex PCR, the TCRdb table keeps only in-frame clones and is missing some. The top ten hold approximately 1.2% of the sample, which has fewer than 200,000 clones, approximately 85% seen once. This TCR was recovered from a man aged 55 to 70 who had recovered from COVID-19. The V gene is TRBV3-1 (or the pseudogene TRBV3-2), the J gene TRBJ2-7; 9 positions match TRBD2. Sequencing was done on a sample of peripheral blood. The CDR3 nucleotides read TGTGCCAGCAGCCAAGGGGCTAGCGGGGCCTACGAGCAGTACTTC. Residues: CASSQGASGAYEQYF.